This T cell receptor (beta chain) was recorded in a study of long-term antiretroviral therapy in people with HIV. Study outcomes and limitations: After ART, diversity increased yet remained lower than transplant donor controls. The study found narrower CDR3 length ranges in HIV repertoires than in controls.

Germline values: CDR1 LNHDA, CDR2 SQIVND (reference sequence). The CDR3 is 17 amino acids. The ends lost 3 bases at V and 1 base at J; junction bases unmatched: 10. In regard to this clone: What it binds is not known.

The run of the v3.0 immunoSEQ assay was at survey level. Data came from immunoSEQ multiplex PCR; TCRdb stores just in-frame clones and leaves some out. The sample lists about 50,000 clones, roughly four fifths occurring once. This sample comprised unsorted PBMCs, obtained 0.8 years after starting antiretroviral therapy. V usage is TRBV19 and J usage is TRBJ1-1; 8 bases are a match to TRBD1. The sequence was obtained from a woman between 18 and 30 years old with HIV. CDR3 residues: CASSIIDRGATNTEAFF. CDR3 in DNA: TGTGCCAGTAGTATTATCGACAGGGGCGCCACGAACACTGAAGCTTTCTTT.